This T cell receptor (beta chain) stems from a study of Tregs in tolerant kidney transplant recipients. Study findings and constraints: Tregs expanded with activated donor B cells seemed most donor-specific. Tolerant patients' donor-specific Tregs expanded beyond overall Tregs, suggesting antigen-driven growth.

Details on this clone: The antigen remains undetermined. One end of the junction varies from germline; a read error may be responsible.

Germline assignment: CDR1 MNHEY and CDR2 SMNVEV (reference sequence). CDR3 length: 13 residues. Recipients received nonmyeloablative bone marrow transplants from related graft donors, with transient mixed chimerism. Unstimulated regulatory T cells (CD4+CD25+CD127-), CD4+CD25- non-regulatory cells, CD4 and CD8 cells were FACS-sorted from thawed PBMCs. This table comes from immunoSEQ multiplex PCR, and its TCRdb copy is limited to in-frame clones, with some not included. The repertoire includes about 64,000 clones, around 87% of them detected once, and about 4% sits in the top ten. This sample comprised CD4+ T cells from blood (PBMCs), obtained 6 months after the transplant. This sequence joins TRBV27 and TRBJ1-2; possibly TRBD1 for D (6 bases). The TCR was taken from a human patient who received a combined kidney and bone marrow transplant. Some T cells may have come from the graft donor. DNA of the CDR3: TGTGCCAGCAGTTTATCTACAGGGTATGGCTACCCCTTC. Encoded protein: CASSLSTGYGYPF.